These T cell receptor beta chains were read from a single sample in a study of Ad26.COV2.S vaccination and SARS-CoV-2 variants. The assay was immunoSEQ multiplex PCR, and TCRdb's table has in-frame clones only and misses some. There are roughly 420,000 clones in the sample; roughly nine tenths occur only once, and over 2.5% lies in the top ten. Specimen: peripheral blood, collected in a trial of Ad26.COV2.S vaccine versus placebo. The receptor set was obtained from a person aged 18-60 years who received the Ad26.COV2.S COVID-19 vaccine or a placebo. CDR3s include the opening cysteine and the closing phenylalanine or tryptophan.

CDR3 | J | V
CASSSGRLANEQFF | TRBJ2-1 | TRBV11-3
CASSLLGGLLNTEAFF | TRBJ1-1 | TRBV5-6
CASTPGTNTEAFF | TRBJ1-1 | TRBV6-5
CASRRGPPPRSDTQYF | TRBJ2-3 | TRBV5-6
CASSPRGGDNSPLHF | TRBJ1-6 | TRBV7-2
CSVPRSSGDHNEQFF | TRBJ2-1 | TRBV29-1
CASSPQYTDNEQFF | TRBJ2-1 | TRBV7-2
CASSWGYTGELFF | TRBJ2-2 | TRBV27
CASSREGGYSADTQYF | TRBJ2-3 | TRBV5-1
CASSLGTGGSGANVLTF | TRBJ2-6 | TRBV5-4
CASSTRTRTGGSGANVLTF | TRBJ2-6 | TRBV4-2
CASRTPRVSFGLETQYF | TRBJ2-5 | TRBV28
CASSRSIGLAGSQPQHF | TRBJ1-5 | TRBV19
CASSLLGRTGAGYTF | TRBJ1-2 | TRBV28
CASSWGQYGYTF | TRBJ1-2 | TRBV5-1
CASSDQGWGTEAFF | TRBJ1-1 | TRBV6-1
CASSYGITDTQYF | TRBJ2-3 | TRBV6-5